Below, 29 T cell receptor beta chains from the same sample are listed, as sequenced in a study of T cell responses to AZD1222 COVID-19 vaccine. Using immunoSEQ multiplex PCR, the repertoire was profiled, and TCRdb retains in-frame clones only, with some absent. The table has 140,000 or so clones, about 86% seen once; the top ten hold about 4.8%. Sequencing was performed on peripheral blood, taken 28 days after the second AZD1222 dose. These receptor sequences come from an adult who received the AZD1222 COVID-19 vaccine.

This chain links TRBV3-1 (or the pseudogene TRBV3-2) with TRBJ2-1, with 11 bases matching TRBD2. CDR3 size: 13 residues. V shed 1 base, J shed 10 bases, and the junction held 0 bases outside the gene matches. Germline V lookup: CDR1 LGHDT, CDR2 YNNKEL (reference sequence). The CDR3 region has the DNA TGTGCCAGCAGCCAAGCTAGCGGGAGGGAGCAGTTCTTC. Translated: CASSQASGREQFF.

Details on this clone: Distinct nucleotide sequences in the sample also encode this CDR3. CDR3 DNA: TGCGCCAGCAGCTTGGCGTGGAATTCACCCCTCCACTTT. Translating it yields CASSLAWNSPLHF. This chain links TRBV5-1 with TRBJ1-6; D unclear. Germline V gene sequence: CDR1 SGHRS, CDR2 YFSETQ. This CDR3 is built from 13 residues. The ends were cut back, 0 bases at V and 7 bases at J, with 5 bases in the middle.

The chain links TRBV3-1 (or the pseudogene TRBV3-2) to TRBJ2-1; D remains unclear. There are 13 residues in the CDR3. CDR1 is LGHDT, CDR2 YNNKEL, per germline (reference sequence). V was shortened by 1 base and J by 8 bases, with 9 bases between the two germline ends. This chain's CDR3 is CASSQASEDEQFF. The CDR3 region has the DNA TGTGCCAGCAGCCAAGCCAGCGAGGATGAGCAGTTCTTC.

This sequence joins TRBV3-1 (or the pseudogene TRBV3-2) and TRBJ2-7, with D possibly being TRBD1 (5 bases). Trimming cost V 1 base and J 3 bases, with 7 bases left between them. The CDR3 runs 13 residues. Germline loops: CDR1 LGHDT, CDR2 YNNKEL (reference sequence). The CDR3 loop reads CASSQGRGYEQYF. As DNA, the CDR3 is TGTGCCAGCAGCCAAGGTAGGGGCTACGAGCAGTACTTC.

The gene calls are TRBV4-1 and TRBJ2-1; 7 bases agree with TRBD2. This CDR3 is 16 amino acids long. CDR1 and CDR2 (germline): MGHRA, YSYEKL. V gave up 1 base and J gave up 7 bases; unmatched junction bases: 10. The CDR3 here is CASSQVGGVFWNEQFF. The CDR3 region has the DNA TGCGCCAGCAGCCAAGTTGGGGGGGTCTTTTGGAATGAGCAGTTCTTC.

The V call is TRBV2, the J call TRBJ1-3; 7 bases agree with TRBD1. V trimming: 5 bases; J trimming: 0 bases; junction bases outside the gene matches: 1. The CDR3 consists of 14 residues. Germline V gives CDR1 SNHLY, CDR2 FYNNEI. CDR3 in DNA: TGTGCCAGCAGTAGGGGGCTCTCTGGAAACACCATATATTTT. Protein: CASSRGLSGNTIYF.

The rearrangement joins TRBV20-1 to TRBJ2-1; 13 nucleotides line up with TRBD2. The germline V gene has CDR1 DFQATT and CDR2 SNEGSKA (reference sequence). After removal of 3 bases from V and 8 bases from J, the junction contained 10 bases not matched to a gene. The CDR3 has 16 amino acids. The CDR3 bases are TGCAGTGCTAGTCCCTCTGGGACTAGCGGGAAGCATGAGCAGTTCTTC. This codes for CSASPSGTSGKHEQFF.

The rearrangement uses TRBV2 and TRBJ2-5; D might be TRBD1 or TRBD2, each matching 5 bases. This CDR3 contains 13 residues. Germline assignment: CDR1 SNHLY and CDR2 FYNNEI. The germline V and J ends were trimmed by 2 bases and 5 bases, with 9 bases remaining between them. Here the CDR3 DNA reads TGTGCCAGCAGTGAAAATAGGGACGAGACCCAGTACTTC. It yields the protein CASSENRDETQYF.

This sequence joins TRBV6-6 and TRBJ1-1; maybe TRBD1 (6 bases). The germline V gene encodes CDR1 MNHNY and CDR2 SVGAGI (reference sequence). Trimming took off 0 bases at V and 2 bases at J, with 7 bases between the two ends. This CDR3 comprises 14 residues. CDR3 amino acids: CASSYSGTNTEAFF. The CDR3 DNA is TGTGCCAGCAGTTACTCGGGGACAAACACTGAAGCTTTCTTT.

The V call is TRBV27, the J call TRBJ1-6; D is unclear. The CDR3 has 14 amino acids. V lost 7 bases to trimming and J lost 8 bases, with 15 bases between them. The germline V gene encodes CDR1 MNHEY and CDR2 SMNVEV (reference sequence). The CDR3 DNA is TGTGCCAGCACTCCGCTGCCGTCGGATTCACCCCTCCACTTT. Its translation: CASTPLPSDSPLHF.

The chain couples TRBV7-2 to TRBJ1-3; 8 positions agree with TRBD1. Germline loops: CDR1 SGHTA, CDR2 FQGNSA. This CDR3 has 16 residues. The V gene end was trimmed by 4 bases and the J gene end by 3 bases; junction bases not matched to a gene: 8. The CDR3 DNA sequence: TGTGCCAGCAGCTCTACAGGGGGGGCCATTGGAAACACCATATATTTT. Translation gives CASSSTGGAIGNTIYF. Filled out from reference TRBV7-2 and TRBJ1-3, the complete variable domain reads GAGVSQSPSNKVTEKGKDVELRCDPISGHTALYWYRQSLGQGLEFLIYFQGNSAPDKSGLPSDRFSAERTGGSVSTLTIQRTQQEDSAVYLCASSSTGGAIGNTIYFGEGSWLTVV.

The V and J genes are TRBV30 and TRBJ1-5; D unresolved. This CDR3 contains 11 residues. Germline V gives CDR1 GTSNPN, CDR2 SVGIG (reference sequence). Trimming took 3 bases from V and 9 from J, leaving 9 bases between them. CDR3 bases: TGTGCCTGGAGCGCTTCGGGGCCCCAGCATTTT. Encoded protein: CAWSASGPQHF.

This clone showed up just once. V usage is TRBV7-2 and J usage is TRBJ2-7, with no clear D. Deletions cut 4 bases from V and 4 bases from J, with 5 bases between. Germline V gene lookup returns CDR1 SGHTA and CDR2 FQGNSA. The CDR3 totals 11 residues. Here the CDR3 reads CASSSYYEQYF. The CDR3 DNA sequence: TGTGCCAGCAGCTCCTATTACGAGCAGTACTTC.

The chain has TRBV3-1 (or the pseudogene TRBV3-2) and TRBJ2-7; D may match TRBD1 or TRBD2 (6 bases each). Germline values: CDR1 LGHDT, CDR2 YNNKEL (reference sequence). V was pared by 5 bases and J by 6 bases, with 17 bases between. The CDR3 runs to 14 residues. The DNA of the CDR3 is TGTGCCAGCAGCATTACGGGGGCCCCCGGCGAGCAGTACTTC. It is translated as CASSITGAPGEQYF.

This clone was detected only a few times. The genes are TRBV5-1 and TRBJ2-5; D uncertain. The CDR3 length is 13 residues. V gave up 5 bases and J gave up 2 bases, with 10 bases separating them. CDR1 and CDR2 from the germline V gene are SGHRS and YFSETQ. The CDR3 region has the DNA TGCGCCAGCAGAACCCCGGTACAAGAGACCCAGTACTTC. Its protein product is CASRTPVQETQYF.

This rearrangement joins TRBV3-1 (or the pseudogene TRBV3-2) to TRBJ2-2; D remains ambiguous. CDR3 length: 14 amino acids. Trimming shortened V by 1 base and J by 5 bases, and 8 bases separated the two germline ends. In germline, CDR1 is LGHDT, CDR2 YNNKEL (reference sequence). The CDR3 DNA sequence: TGTGCCAGCAGCCAAGCGAGTTTGACCGGGGAGCTGTTTTTT. Translating it yields CASSQASLTGELFF.

The V gene is TRBV2, the J gene TRBJ1-5; D uncertain. V was clipped by 2 bases and J by 0 bases, with 14 bases between them. Germline values: CDR1 SNHLY, CDR2 FYNNEI. This CDR3 is 17 amino acids long. The CDR3: CASSERNVFHSNQPQHF. In DNA form, the CDR3 reads TGTGCCAGCAGTGAACGGAACGTTTTCCATAGCAATCAGCCCCAGCATTTT.

The chain carries TRBV20-1 and TRBJ1-1; D ambiguous. Germline V gene sequence: CDR1 DFQATT, CDR2 SNEGSKA (reference sequence). V lost 1 base and J 6 bases, leaving 6 bases between the germline ends. This CDR3 has 11 amino acids. The CDR3 DNA reads TGCAGTGCTAGAGGTTGGGCTGAAGCTTTCTTT. As protein: CSARGWAEAFF.

A word on this clone: Different DNA sequences within this sample yield the same CDR3. V is TRBV24-1 and J is TRBJ2-1; D is possibly TRBD1 (5 bases). The CDR3 runs to 13 residues. Trimming left V 7 bases short and J 2 bases short, with 8 bases between. Germline V CDR1 and CDR2: KGHDR, SFDVKD. The CDR3: CATSQGPYNEQFF. Written as DNA, the CDR3 is TGTGCCACCAGCCAGGGCCCCTACAATGAGCAGTTCTTC.

The rearrangement joins TRBV6-5 to TRBJ2-1, with a possible D match to TRBD1 (6 bases). From germline, CDR1 is MNHEY and CDR2 SVGAGI. Trimming took off 6 bases at V and 2 bases at J, with 14 bases between the two ends. The CDR3 is made up of 15 amino acids. The CDR3, as DNA: TGTGCCAGCAGCCGTAACAGGGCAGCCTACAATGAGCAGTTCTTC. Its protein product is CASSRNRAAYNEQFF.

The V call is TRBV5-6, the J call TRBJ1-2, with TRBD1 matching 7 bases. The CDR3 runs 17 residues. Germline-derived CDR1 and CDR2 are SGHDT and YYEEEE. V gave up 0 bases and J gave up 0 bases; unmatched junction bases: 8. CDR3 in amino acids: CASSLEDRRRPNYGYTF. CDR3 DNA sequence: TGTGCCAGCAGCTTGGAGGACAGGCGCCGCCCTAACTATGGCTACACCTTC.

The rearrangement joins TRBV15 to TRBJ1-5; D gene ambiguous. Trimming took 1 base from V and 6 from J, leaving 13 bases between them. The CDR3 sequence is 15 residues long. Germline V gene lookup returns CDR1 LNHNV and CDR2 YYDKDF (reference sequence). The CDR3 spells CATSRGGSEGQPQHF. The CDR3 DNA sequence: TGTGCCACCAGCAGAGGAGGGAGTGAAGGTCAGCCCCAGCATTTT. The full variable domain, with the rest looked up from reference TRBV15 and TRBJ1-5, is DAMVIQNPRYQVTQFGKPVTLSCSQTLNHNVMYWYQQKSSQAPKLLFHYYDKDFNNEADTPDNFQSRRPNTSFCFLDIRSPGLGDTAMYLCATSRGGSEGQPQHFGDGTRLSIL.

The genes are TRBV6-6 and TRBJ1-1; a weak D match, TRBD1 (6 bases). This CDR3 is 12 amino acids long. Germline-derived CDR1 and CDR2 are MNHNY and SVGAGI (reference sequence). Trimming left V 10 bases short and J 4 bases short, with 13 bases between. For the CDR3, the DNA is TGTGCCATCGGGACACTGGCCACTGAAGCTTTCTTT. Its translation is CAIGTLATEAFF.

The rearrangement links TRBV3-1 (or the pseudogene TRBV3-2) to TRBJ2-7; D not resolved. Germline V gene sequence: CDR1 LGHDT, CDR2 YNNKEL (reference sequence). The CDR3 extends over 11 amino acids. The germline V and J ends were trimmed by 0 bases and 6 bases, with 3 bases remaining between them. CDR3 nucleotide sequence: TGTGCCAGCAGCCAAGAGGGCGAGCAGTACTTC. This gives the protein CASSQEGEQYF.

The rearrangement joins TRBV5-1 to TRBJ2-5; TRBD2 aligns across 13 bases. Trimming took 4 bases from V and 5 from J; bases not matched to a gene: 11. This CDR3 is built from 17 residues. Germline values: CDR1 SGHRS, CDR2 YFSETQ. The CDR3 region is CASSGGLAGATRETQYF. As DNA, the CDR3 is TGCGCCAGCAGCGGTGGACTAGCGGGGGCCACGAGGGAGACCCAGTACTTC.

The chain combines TRBV9 with TRBJ2-7; D is unclear. Trimming took 0 bases from V and 6 from J, leaving 16 bases between them. Germline CDR1 reads SGDLS; CDR2 reads YYNGEE. The CDR3 covers 15 residues. CDR3 sequence reads: CASSVGDGVLFEQYF. The CDR3 DNA reads TGTGCCAGCAGCGTAGGTGATGGCGTCTTGTTCGAGCAGTACTTC.

The rearrangement joins TRBV6-5 to TRBJ2-1; tentative D call: TRBD2 (5 bases). V lost 2 bases and J lost 5, with 13 bases in between. This CDR3 is built from 15 residues. Germline CDR1 is MNHEY and CDR2 is SVGAGI. In nucleotides, the CDR3 is TGTGCCAGCAGTTACCCCGACGGAGGCGACAATGAGCAGTTCTTC. Amino acid sequence: CASSYPDGGDNEQFF.

This clone was seen a handful of times. The chain recombines TRBV27 with TRBJ1-2, with D perhaps matching TRBD1 (6 bases). This CDR3 has 13 amino acids. In germline, CDR1 is MNHEY, CDR2 SMNVEV (reference sequence). Trimming removed 5 bases at V and 8 bases at J, with 15 bases between. CDR3 coding DNA: TGTGCCAGCAGTCTTCAAGGGGGTTGGGGCTACACCTTC. Encoded protein: CASSLQGGWGYTF.

The chain carries TRBV7-6 and TRBJ2-7, with D unclear. The CDR3 spans 12 residues. Between the trimmed V and J ends, which lost 5 bases and 3 bases, there was a span of 8 bases. Germline V lookup: CDR1 SGHVS, CDR2 FNYEAQ. The CDR3 bases are TGTGCCAGCAGCCCCCTCGGCTACGAGCAGTACTTC. It specifies CASSPLGYEQYF.